This T cell receptor beta chain was documented in a study of blood T cell repertoires in COVID-19. Study summary: COVID-19 samples collected from the United States, Italy and Spain covered acute and convalescent phases.

Original data processing: Using reference gene primer amplification, nucleated cell counts were estimated. Using immunoSEQ multiplex PCR, the repertoire was profiled, and TCRdb retains in-frame clones only, with some absent. Clone size and V and J calls were adopted from that table, with D and trimming inferred from the DNA. The data contain tens of thousands of clones, roughly three quarters of them singletons. Seattle's cohort entered during active infection and was followed longitudinally. The receptor's source is a man between 70 and 80 years old with COVID-19, enrolled during active disease. Sequencing was performed on peripheral blood.

The CDR3: CASSSWTKREGIEQFF. In DNA, the CDR3 is TGTGCCAGCAGTTCCTGGACTAAGCGGGAAGGTATTGAGCAGTTCTTC. The chain joins TRBV6-2 or TRBV6-3 to TRBJ2-1; 7 nucleotides align to TRBD2. V shed 4 bases and J 9 bases; nucleotides not matched to a gene: 15. CDR3 size: 16 residues. Germline V gene data show CDR1 as MNHEY and CDR2 as SVGEGT.